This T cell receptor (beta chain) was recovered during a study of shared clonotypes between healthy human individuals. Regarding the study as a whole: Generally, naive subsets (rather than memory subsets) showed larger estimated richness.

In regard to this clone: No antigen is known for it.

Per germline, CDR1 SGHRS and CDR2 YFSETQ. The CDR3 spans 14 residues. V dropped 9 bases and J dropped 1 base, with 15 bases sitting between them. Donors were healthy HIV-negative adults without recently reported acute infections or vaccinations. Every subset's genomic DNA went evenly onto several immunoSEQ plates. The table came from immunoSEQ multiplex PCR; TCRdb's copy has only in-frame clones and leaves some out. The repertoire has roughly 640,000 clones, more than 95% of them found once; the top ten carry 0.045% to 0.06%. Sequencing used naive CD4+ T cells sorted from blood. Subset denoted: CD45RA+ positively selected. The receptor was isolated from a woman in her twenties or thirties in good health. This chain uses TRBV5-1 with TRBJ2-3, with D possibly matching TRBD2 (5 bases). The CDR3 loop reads CATGPLDGTDTQYF. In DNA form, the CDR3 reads TGCGCCACCGGGCCACTAGACGGCACAGATACGCAGTATTTT.